This TCR beta chain was observed in a study of shared clonotypes between healthy human individuals. The table lists this clone with a few counts. This CDR3 is 13 amino acids long. Germline CDR1 and CDR2: MDHEN and SYDVKM. The V and J ends lost 6 bases and 1 base respectively, with 9 bases between them. Each PCR replicate from the sorted subsets contained roughly 210 ng DNA, which is roughly 33,000 T cell genomes. Profiling relied on immunoSEQ multiplex PCR, and the TCRdb table lists in-frame clones only, not all of them. This sample carries around 1,900,000 clones, roughly 93% of them seen once, and the ten largest clones take about 1.6%. CD8 cells regarded as naive lacked CD45RO, were positively chosen for CCR7, and omitted terminally differentiated effector memory CD45RA+ cells. Healthy HIV-negative adults without recent acute infections or vaccinations served as donors.

This rearrangement joins TRBV28 to TRBJ1-1; D is ambiguous. The sequence was collected from a man in his late teens or twenties in good health. Some clones in this sample may be carry-over from other donors' samples. The sequenced sample was naive CD8+ T cells from PBMCs. CDR3: CASRWLTNTEAFF. The DNA for the CDR3 is TGTGCCAGCAGGTGGCTCACGAACACTGAAGCTTTCTTT. Full variable domain (rest looked up from reference TRBV28 and TRBJ1-1): DVKVTQSSRYLVKRTGEKVFLECVQDMDHENMFWYRQDPGLGLRLIYFSYDVKMKEKGDIPEGYSVSREKKERFSLILESASTNQTSMYLCASRWLTNTEAFFGQGTRLTVV.